The rows below give T cell receptor beta chains drawn from one sample of a study of control samples from healthy donors and cancer patients. Sequencing was performed with immunoSEQ multiplex PCR; in TCRdb, only in-frame clones are kept and a portion is missing. Here the sample spans 200,000 or so clones, 90% to 95% being singletons. The sequenced sample was blood. These receptor sequences come from a man aged 45 to 65 in good health. CDR3s include the opening cysteine and the closing phenylalanine or tryptophan. The D gene is left open where the match is weak.

j_call v_call cdr3_length d_call cdr3_aa cdr3_nt
TRBJ1-2 TRBV6-6 15 NA CASSPDSLPHYGYTF TGTGCCAGCAGTCCCGACAGTCTTCCCCACTATGGCTACACCTTC
TRBJ1-5 TRBV5-1 16 NA CASSLGALRGNQPQHF TGCGCCAGCAGCCTCGGAGCCTTGCGAGGCAATCAGCCCCAGCATTTT
TRBJ1-2 TRBV7-3 15 NA CASSLNQGAFYGYTF TGTGCCAGCAGCTTAAACCAGGGCGCCTTCTATGGCTACACCTTC
TRBJ1-6 TRBV4-2 17 TRBD1 CASSRTGTERHNSPLHF TGTGCCAGCAGCCGAACCGGGACAGAGAGACATAATTCACCCCTCCACTTT
TRBJ2-1 TRBV15 20 TRBD2 CATSRVALAGAASSYNEQFF TGTGCCACCAGCAGAGTGGCTCTAGCGGGGGCCGCGAGCTCCTACAATGAGCAGTTCTTC
TRBJ1-5 TRBV7-2 14 NA CASSLGDSYQPQHF TGTGCCAGCAGCTTGGGAGACAGCTATCAGCCCCAGCATTTT
TRBJ2-3 TRBV5-4 16 NA CASSGRSGASADTQYF TGTGCCAGCAGCGGTCGATCGGGGGCCTCAGCGGATACGCAGTATTTT
TRBJ2-2 TRBV2 14 NA CASRTDSNTGELFF TGTGCCAGCAGGACGGACTCGAACACCGGGGAGCTGTTTTTT
TRBJ2-3 TRBV18 15 NA CASSPRSGSTDTQYF TGTGCCAGCTCACCACGTTCAGGGAGCACAGATACGCAGTATTTT
TRBJ1-1 TRBV5-4 13 NA CASSAGANTEAFF TGTGCCAGCAGCGCCGGGGCCAACACTGAAGCTTTCTTT
TRBJ1-3 TRBV5-1 16 NA CASSLGLQRSGNTIYF TGCGCCAGCAGCTTAGGATTACAGAGATCTGGAAACACCATATATTTT
TRBJ2-3 TRBV24-1 12 NA CAIRTSTDTQYF TGTGCCATCCGGACTAGCACAGATACGCAGTATTTT
TRBJ1-2 TRBV6-5 14 NA CASSEAVGNYGYTF TGTGCCAGCAGCGAGGCGGTAGGGAACTATGGCTACACCTTC